The next 14 T cell receptor beta chains were all read from a single sample in a study of neoadjuvant anti-PD-1 for oral cavity cancer. Profiling relied on immunoSEQ multiplex PCR, and the TCRdb table lists in-frame clones only, not all of them. The profile shows over 65,000 clones, roughly nine tenths of them singletons. Specified time point: after neoadjuvant nivolumab, at surgical resection. Sequencing was performed on PBMCs, taken after nivolumab (anti-PD-1) treatment. The receptors here all came from a person between 35 and 79 years old with oral cavity squamous cell carcinoma.

This chain joins TRBV7-9 and TRBJ1-3; no clear D gene. CDR1 is SEHNR, CDR2 FQNEAQ, per germline (reference sequence). Trimming removed 0 bases at V and 2 bases at J, with 8 bases between. This CDR3 has 15 residues. CDR3 in amino acids: CASSLAWAAGNTIYF. DNA of the CDR3: TGTGCCAGCAGCTTAGCGTGGGCGGCTGGAAACACCATATATTTT.

This clone has more than one count but fewer than ten. V is TRBV4-1 and J is TRBJ2-1; D perhaps matches TRBD2 (7 bases). The germline CDR1 and CDR2 sequences are MGHRA and YSYEKL. Trimming took 3 bases from V and 2 from J, leaving 20 bases between them. The CDR3 consists of 18 residues. CDR3 region: CASSHPLGGGGPYNEQFF. The CDR3 coding sequence is TGCGCCAGCAGCCATCCCCTGGGGGGGGGCGGCCCCTACAATGAGCAGTTCTTC.

This rearrangement joins TRBV6-1 to TRBJ2-5; 8 bases agree with TRBD1. The CDR3 runs to 14 residues. V shed 6 bases, J shed 5 bases, and the junction held 8 bases outside the gene matches. Germline CDR1 is MNHNS and CDR2 is SASEGT. The CDR3 DNA reads as TGTGCCAGCAGGGCCACAGGGGGAAGGGAGACCCAGTACTTC. Its protein is CASRATGGRETQYF.

The chain has TRBV4-1 and TRBJ1-2; D unclear. Germline V gives CDR1 MGHRA, CDR2 YSYEKL. This CDR3 region has 12 residues. Deletions cut 3 bases from V and 1 base from J, with 3 bases between. CDR3 DNA: TGCGCCAGCAGCCAGTTTAACTATGGCTACACCTTC. Translated, it gives CASSQFNYGYTF.

The chain has TRBV7-9 and TRBJ1-1; D is unresolved. The length of the CDR3 is 13 residues. With 4 bases removed from V and 11 bases from J, the gap between germline ends came to 17 bases. Germline values: CDR1 SEHNR, CDR2 FQNEAQ (reference sequence). The CDR3 region is CASSSYLQRGAFF. CDR3 DNA sequence: TGTGCCAGCAGCTCTTATCTTCAGCGCGGGGCTTTCTTT.

This clone was seen more than once but under ten times. The genes are TRBV2 and TRBJ1-2; D is uncertain. V lost 2 bases, J lost 7 bases, and 14 bases lay in between. This CDR3 comprises 14 residues. Per germline, CDR1 SNHLY and CDR2 FYNNEI. For the CDR3, the DNA is TGTGCCAGCAGTGAATCGGGATCAGAGCGTGGCTACACCTTC. This sequence encodes CASSESGSERGYTF.

This sequence joins TRBV5-4 and TRBJ1-3; D is perhaps TRBD1 (5 bases). This CDR3 is built from 16 residues. The V and J ends lost 2 bases and 0 bases respectively, with 12 bases between them. Germline V gene data show CDR1 as SGHNT and CDR2 as YYREEE (reference sequence). The chain's CDR3 is CASSFAGKPSGNTIYF. The CDR3 nucleotides read TGTGCCAGCAGCTTCGCAGGGAAACCCTCTGGAAACACCATATATTTT.

This clone was observed a handful of times. The DNA of the CDR3 is TGTGCCAGCAGCCCCCGACAGGGGCCTTCCACTGAAGCTTTCTTT. Amino acid sequence: CASSPRQGPSTEAFF. J is TRBJ1-1 and V is TRBV11-2, with 8 positions matching TRBD1. In germline, CDR1 is SGHAT, CDR2 FQNNGV. With V trimmed by 5 bases and J by 4 bases, 9 bases remained unmatched. The length of the CDR3 is 15 residues. The whole variable domain, remainder taken from reference TRBV11-2 and TRBJ1-1, is EAGVAQSPRYKIIEKRQSVAFWCNPISGHATLYWYQQILGQGPKLLIQFQNNGVVDDSQLPKDRFSAERLKGVDSTLKIQPAKLEDSAVYLCASSPRQGPSTEAFFGQGTRLTVV.

CDR3 in DNA: TGTGCCAGTAGTATAAGTAGCGGGGGTTCCTCCAGCTCTGGAAACACCATATATTTT. Translation gives CASSISSGGSSSSGNTIYF. The gene calls are TRBV19 and TRBJ1-3; maybe TRBD1 (5 bases). V was cut by 2 bases and J by 0 bases, with 20 bases left in between. The CDR3 extends over 19 amino acids. Germline assignment: CDR1 LNHDA and CDR2 SQIVND (reference sequence). Drawing the rest from reference TRBV19 and TRBJ1-3, the complete variable domain is DGGITQSPKYLFRKEGQNVTLSCEQNLNHDAMYWYRQDPGQGLRLIYYSQIVNDFQKGDIAEGYSVSREKKESFPLTVTSAQKNPTAFYLCASSISSGGSSSSGNTIYFGEGSWLTVV.

This rearrangement joins TRBV6-1 to TRBJ2-1; 8 bases map to TRBD1. J gave up 6 bases and V 4 bases, and 8 bases lay outside the gene matches. CDR3 length: 15 residues. Germline CDR1 is MNHNS and CDR2 is SASEGT. The CDR3 region has the DNA TGTGCCAGCAGTGTACTGGGACAGGTTGGCAATGAGCAGTTCTTC. Translation gives CASSVLGQVGNEQFF.

This chain connects TRBV11-3 to TRBJ2-2, with 7 bases identical to TRBD1. V lost 0 bases to trimming and J lost 4 bases; unmatched junction nucleotides: 8. The CDR3 has 17 amino acids. CDR1 and CDR2 from the germline V gene are SGHNT and YENEEA. The CDR3 coding sequence is TGTGCCAGCAGCTTAGACGGAACAGGGGAGAGCACCGGGGAGCTGTTTTTT. Translating it yields CASSLDGTGESTGELFF.

The chain is built from TRBV2 and TRBJ2-5, with D possibly being TRBD2 (6 bases). The germline V gene has CDR1 SNHLY and CDR2 FYNNEI. The CDR3 consists of 13 residues. V was clipped by 8 bases and J by 4 bases, with 14 bases between them. The chain's CDR3 is CASGEAPGETQYF. Written as DNA, the CDR3 is TGTGCCAGCGGGGAGGCCCCAGGAGAGACCCAGTACTTC. The entire variable domain, with the rest obtained from reference TRBV2 and TRBJ2-5, is as follows: EPEVTQTPSHQVTQMGQEVILRCVPISNHLYFYWYRQILGQKVEFLVSFYNNEISEKSEIFDDQFSVERPDGSNFTLKIRSTKLEDSAMYFCASGEAPGETQYFGPGTRLLVL.

This clone was observed a few times. The gene calls are TRBV11-2 and TRBJ1-6, with D hard to call. Trimming pared 3 bases from V and 13 bases from J, leaving 25 bases between. The germline gives CDR1 SGHAT, CDR2 FQNNGV. The CDR3 runs 17 residues. The CDR3 nucleotides read TGTGCCAGCAGCTTCGGGCTCCTGTCGGGCGGGAACTGGCCCCTCCACTTT. This sequence encodes CASSFGLLSGGNWPLHF. Combining the CDR3 with reference TRBV11-2 and TRBJ1-6 gives the whole variable domain EAGVAQSPRYKIIEKRQSVAFWCNPISGHATLYWYQQILGQGPKLLIQFQNNGVVDDSQLPKDRFSAERLKGVDSTLKIQPAKLEDSAVYLCASSFGLLSGGNWPLHFGNGTRLTVT.

Here the CDR3 reads CASSFFPENTEAFF. In DNA, the CDR3 is TGTGCCAGCAGTTTTTTCCCGGAGAACACTGAAGCTTTCTTT. The chain uses TRBV27 and TRBJ1-1; D uncertain. Looked up from germline, CDR1 is MNHEY and CDR2 is SMNVEV (reference sequence). This CDR3 is built from 14 residues. The V end was cut by 3 bases, the J end by 1 base, with 9 bases between.